One and the same sample provided the 24 T cell receptor beta chains below, sequenced in a study of T cell responses to AZD1222 COVID-19 vaccine. Sequenced by immunoSEQ multiplex PCR; TCRdb stores in-frame clones only, minus some. This sample has 150,000 to 200,000 clones, with 85% to 95% found just once. The specimen comprised peripheral blood, sampled on day 0 of AZD1222 vaccination. These receptors were taken from an adult in good health.

The chain carries TRBV18 and TRBJ2-5, with D possibly being TRBD2 (6 bases). The CDR3 is 15 residues long. Germline V CDR1 and CDR2: KGHSH, LQKENI. V lost 0 bases to trimming and J lost 1 base, with 9 bases between them. CDR3 DNA sequence: TGTGCCAGCTCACCACCGGGAGGAAGCCAAGAGACCCAGTACTTC. Translation: CASSPPGGSQETQYF.

The V call is TRBV11-2, the J call TRBJ1-1; D is unclear. The CDR3 has 16 amino acids. With 1 base removed from V and 3 bases from J, the gap between germline ends came to 15 bases. CDR1 and CDR2 from the germline V gene are SGHAT and FQNNGV. The CDR3, as DNA: TGTGCCAGCAGCTTAGGAAGGCTCCGTCTCGACACTGAAGCTTTCTTT. Residues: CASSLGRLRLDTEAFF. Full variable domain (rest looked up from reference TRBV11-2 and TRBJ1-1): EAGVAQSPRYKIIEKRQSVAFWCNPISGHATLYWYQQILGQGPKLLIQFQNNGVVDDSQLPKDRFSAERLKGVDSTLKIQPAKLEDSAVYLCASSLGRLRLDTEAFFGQGTRLTVV.

The chain couples TRBV3-1 (or the pseudogene TRBV3-2) to TRBJ1-5; D is possibly TRBD1 (5 bases). V was pared by 5 bases and J by 7 bases, with 15 bases between. Looked up from germline, CDR1 is LGHDT and CDR2 is YNNKEL (reference sequence). The CDR3 runs 14 residues. The CDR3 is CASSSVRAGQPQHF. The DNA for the CDR3 is TGTGCCAGCAGCTCAGTCAGGGCGGGGCAGCCCCAGCATTTT.

The CDR3 spells CASSLVSGTGANVLTF. DNA for the CDR3: TGTGCCAGCAGCCTGGTAAGCGGGACCGGGGCCAACGTCCTGACTTTC. The V gene is TRBV14, the J gene TRBJ2-6; 7 bases line up with TRBD2. V was clipped by 4 bases and J by 4 bases; unmatched bases: 7. Germline CDR1 is SGHDN and CDR2 is FVKESK. The CDR3 runs to 16 residues. Filled out from reference TRBV14 and TRBJ2-6, the complete variable domain reads EAGVTQFPSHSVIEKGQTVTLRCDPISGHDNLYWYRRVMGKEIKFLLHFVKESKQDESGMPNNRFLAERTGGTYSTLKVQPAELEDSGVYFCASSLVSGTGANVLTFGAGSRLTVL.

As DNA, the CDR3 is TGTGCCAGCAGCCGTGCGGGGGACAGTCAGCCCCAGCATTTT. Translation gives CASSRAGDSQPQHF. The chain joins TRBV3-1 (or the pseudogene TRBV3-2) to TRBJ1-5; 7 bases agree with TRBD1. Germline assignment: CDR1 LGHDT and CDR2 YNNKEL (reference sequence). The junction had 6 bases not matched to a gene; V was cut back by 4 bases and J by 6 bases. The CDR3 spans 14 residues.

The rearrangement uses TRBV19 and TRBJ1-4, with TRBD1 matching over 7 bases. CDR3 length equals 13 residues. J lost 7 bases, V lost 7 bases, and 6 bases had no gene match. CDR1 and CDR2 (germline): LNHDA, SQIVND (reference sequence). CDR3 DNA sequence: TGTGCCAGTAAAAGGGGGCTTAGTGAAAAACTGTTTTTT. Amino acid sequence: CASKRGLSEKLFF.

This clone was picked up one time. The CDR3 DNA sequence: TGTGCCAGCAGCGTAGGGGGCAGGGGACAAGGAAACACCATATATTTT. Amino acids: CASSVGGRGQGNTIYF. The chain couples TRBV9 to TRBJ1-3; possible D gene TRBD1, 6 bases. The V and J ends lost 0 bases and 4 bases respectively, with 14 bases between them. This CDR3 has 16 amino acids. The V gene's germline CDR1 is SGDLS and CDR2 YYNGEE.

CDR3 in DNA: TGCGCCAGCAGCCAAGAACGACAGGGGGCGCAGCCCCAGCATTTT. Translating gives CASSQERQGAQPQHF. The chain links TRBV4-3 to TRBJ1-5, with TRBD1 matching over 10 bases. Germline CDR1 LGHNA, CDR2 YSLEER. The trim removed 0 bases at V and 7 bases at J, leaving 3 bases unmatched. The CDR3 length is 15 residues.

This rearrangement joins TRBV29-1 to TRBJ2-3; possible D gene TRBD2, 7 bases. The CDR3 extends over 12 amino acids. The V gene lost 4 bases and the J gene lost 9 bases, with 14 bases spanning the gap. Germline V gene sequence: CDR1 SQVTM, CDR2 ANQGSEA. The CDR3 protein is CSVGGGGGTQYF. As DNA, the CDR3 is TGCAGCGTTGGAGGCGGCGGGGGCACGCAGTATTTT.

The chain is built from TRBV5-4 and TRBJ1-4; weak D call: TRBD1 (5 bases). Trimming removed 0 bases from V and 8 bases from J, with 17 bases in between. Per germline, CDR1 SGHNT and CDR2 YYREEE (reference sequence). CDR3 length: 16 residues. The CDR3 is CASSLDPDSMGEKLFF. CDR3 coding DNA: TGTGCCAGCAGCTTGGATCCCGACAGCATGGGCGAAAAACTGTTTTTT.

The CDR3 DNA reads as TGTGCCAGCAGTTACGATGCGGGGCGCACCTACGAGCAGTACTTC. Protein sequence: CASSYDAGRTYEQYF. The chain employs TRBV6-5 and TRBJ2-7; D may be TRBD2 (6 bases). The CDR3 consists of 15 residues. Germline CDR1 MNHEY, CDR2 SVGAGI. With 2 bases removed from V and 2 bases from J, the gap between germline ends came to 13 bases.

This rearrangement joins TRBV30 to TRBJ1-6, with D hard to call. CDR3 length: 12 amino acids. From germline, CDR1 is GTSNPN and CDR2 SVGIG (reference sequence). The V gene lost 2 bases and the J gene lost 8 bases, with 7 bases spanning the gap. CDR3 protein: CAWSPTDSPLHF. DNA of the CDR3: TGTGCCTGGAGTCCCACCGATTCACCCCTCCACTTT.

This sequence joins TRBV5-1 and TRBJ1-6, with TRBD1 matching over 7 bases. V lost 2 bases and J lost 7; bases outside the gene matches: 6. Germline V gives CDR1 SGHRS, CDR2 YFSETQ. This CDR3 contains 15 residues. CDR3 protein: CASSFRQGQNSPLHF. The DNA for the CDR3 is TGCGCCAGCAGCTTTAGACAGGGACAAAATTCACCCCTCCACTTT.

The chain recombines TRBV9 with TRBJ2-1; 11 bases are shared with TRBD2. The CDR3 is 15 residues long. Germline values: CDR1 SGDLS, CDR2 YYNGEE. Unmatched junction bases numbered 4, after V lost 1 base and J lost 7 bases. In nucleotides, the CDR3 is TGTGCCAGCAGCGTAATAGCGGGGGGGTCAAATGAGCAGTTCTTC. Translated, it gives CASSVIAGGSNEQFF.

The chain has TRBV7-6 and TRBJ1-3, with a tentative D call TRBD1 (5 bases). The V end was cut by 1 base, the J end by 6 bases, with 13 bases between. The CDR3 runs to 15 residues. Germline V gene sequence: CDR1 SGHVS, CDR2 FNYEAQ. The CDR3 is CASSLVGGYENTIYF. Written as DNA, the CDR3 is TGTGCCAGCAGCTTAGTGGGGGGGTACGAAAACACCATATATTTT.

The chain carries TRBV11-3 and TRBJ2-5; 8 nucleotides line up with TRBD2. Germline CDR1 reads SGHNT; CDR2 reads YENEEA. The V gene end was trimmed by 5 bases and the J gene end by 2 bases; junction bases not matched to a gene: 7. The CDR3 runs to 15 residues. In DNA, the CDR3 is TGTGCCAGCAGCCCTGCGGCGGGGGGTCAAGAGACCCAGTACTTC. The encoded protein is CASSPAAGGQETQYF.

The chain carries TRBV19 and TRBJ2-7; D assignment may be TRBD1 or TRBD2 (6 bases each). The germline gives CDR1 LNHDA, CDR2 SQIVND (reference sequence). The V and J ends lost 3 bases and 3 bases respectively, with 12 bases between them. This CDR3 comprises 14 residues. DNA for the CDR3: TGTGCCAGTAGTATTCGGGGGCGGGACTACGAGCAGTACTTC. It yields the protein CASSIRGRDYEQYF.

The chain joins TRBV27 to TRBJ1-5; D not resolved. The germline V gene has CDR1 MNHEY and CDR2 SMNVEV (reference sequence). Trimming removed 4 bases from V and 2 bases from J, with 6 bases in between. The CDR3 covers 13 residues. CDR3 DNA: TGTGCCAGCAGTTCGTGGGGCAATCAGCCCCAGCATTTT. Amino acids: CASSSWGNQPQHF.

The chain joins TRBV7-9 to TRBJ1-2, with D perhaps matching TRBD1 (5 bases). Trimming stripped 1 base from V and 7 bases from J, with 16 bases between. There are 15 residues in the CDR3. CDR1 and CDR2 from the germline V gene are SEHNR and FQNEAQ (reference sequence). The CDR3 sequence is CASSLVPSGVGGYTF. In DNA form, the CDR3 reads TGTGCCAGCAGCTTAGTCCCGTCGGGGGTTGGTGGCTACACCTTC.

Points on this clone: A read error may account for a junction end that differs from germline. The chain combines TRBV11-2 with TRBJ2-7; TRBD2 agrees at 11 bases. This CDR3 is 12 amino acids long. Germline loops: CDR1 SGHAT, CDR2 FQNNGV. The CDR3 DNA sequence: TGTGCCAGCAGCCCAGGGGGACTAGCGGTCAACTTC. It is translated as CASSPGGLAVNF.

A single count supports this clone. The gene calls are TRBV2 and TRBJ1-3; D not resolved. V gave up 9 bases and J gave up 4 bases, with 16 bases separating them. The CDR3 extends over 14 amino acids. Per the germline V gene, CDR1 is SNHLY and CDR2 is FYNNEI. The CDR3 loop is CASRSGPQGNTIYF. The CDR3 nucleotides are TGTGCCAGTAGATCAGGACCCCAAGGAAACACCATATATTTT.

This chain links TRBV19 with TRBJ1-2, with D uncertain. This CDR3 contains 11 residues. Looked up from germline, CDR1 is LNHDA and CDR2 is SQIVND (reference sequence). V was cut by 7 bases and J by 8 bases, with 11 bases left in between. This CDR3 reads CASTYGEGYTF. The DNA of the CDR3 is TGTGCCAGTACGTACGGGGAAGGCTACACCTTC.

The rearrangement uses TRBV5-4 and TRBJ2-3, with D hard to call. In germline, CDR1 is SGHNT, CDR2 YYREEE (reference sequence). The CDR3 runs to 12 residues. Trimming took 0 bases from V and 2 from J, leaving 1 base between them. DNA of the CDR3: TGTGCCAGCAGCTTGGCCACAGATACGCAGTATTTT. Its protein is CASSLATDTQYF.

This chain joins TRBV12-3 or TRBV12-4 and TRBJ1-5; no firm D call. Trimming removed 0 bases from V and 4 bases from J, with 4 bases in between. The length of the CDR3 is 13 residues. The CDR3 coding sequence is TGTGCCAGCAGTTTAGCAGAAAATCAGCCCCAGCATTTT. It is translated as CASSLAENQPQHF.